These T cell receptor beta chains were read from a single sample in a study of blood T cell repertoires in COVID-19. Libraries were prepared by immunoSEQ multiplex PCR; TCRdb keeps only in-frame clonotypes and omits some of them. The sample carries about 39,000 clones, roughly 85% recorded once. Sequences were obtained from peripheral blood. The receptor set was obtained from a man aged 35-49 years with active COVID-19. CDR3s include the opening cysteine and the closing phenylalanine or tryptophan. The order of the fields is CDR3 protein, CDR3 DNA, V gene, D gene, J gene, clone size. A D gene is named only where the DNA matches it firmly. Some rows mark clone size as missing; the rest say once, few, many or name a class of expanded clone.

CDR3 protein: CASSSTTLSGEQYF
CDR3 DNA: TGTGCCAGCAGTTCTACGACTCTTTCGGGCGAGCAGTACTTC
V gene: TRBV6-5
D gene: -
J gene: TRBJ2-7
clone size: -

CDR3 protein: CASSLTGTNEKLFF
CDR3 DNA: TGTGCCAGCAGCTTGACCGGAACTAATGAAAAACTGTTTTTT
V gene: TRBV5-6
D gene: -
J gene: TRBJ1-4
clone size: -

CDR3 protein: CASSLGQTQETQYF
CDR3 DNA: TGTGCCAGCAGTTTGGGCCAAACCCAAGAGACCCAGTACTTC
V gene: TRBV28
D gene: -
J gene: TRBJ2-5
clone size: -

CDR3 protein: CASSLGGLEETQYF
CDR3 DNA: TGCGCCAGCAGCTTGGGGGGACTAGAAGAGACCCAGTACTTC
V gene: TRBV5-1
D gene: TRBD2
J gene: TRBJ2-5
clone size: -

CDR3 protein: CASISAGDSYNEQFF
CDR3 DNA: TGTGCCAGCATATCGGCGGGAGACTCCTACAATGAGCAGTTCTTC
V gene: TRBV2
D gene: TRBD2
J gene: TRBJ2-1
clone size: once

CDR3 protein: CASSFDGGYGYTF
CDR3 DNA: TGTGCCAGCAGCTTTGACGGGGGCTATGGCTACACCTTC
V gene: TRBV11-2
D gene: -
J gene: TRBJ1-2
clone size: -

CDR3 protein: CASSLGTSGIGIDEQFF
CDR3 DNA: TGTGCCAGCAGCCTAGGGACTAGCGGGATAGGTATCGATGAGCAGTTCTTC
V gene: TRBV14
D gene: TRBD2
J gene: TRBJ2-1
clone size: -

CDR3 protein: CAWGTGTSDEKLFF
CDR3 DNA: TGTGCCTGGGGAACCGGGACATCGGATGAAAAACTGTTTTTT
V gene: TRBV30
D gene: -
J gene: TRBJ1-4
clone size: once

CDR3 protein: CASSLAGGPTEAFF
CDR3 DNA: TGTGCCAGCAGCTTAGCGGGGGGTCCAACTGAAGCTTTCTTT
V gene: TRBV11-1
D gene: -
J gene: TRBJ1-1
clone size: -

CDR3 protein: CASSSGRDNEQFF
CDR3 DNA: TGTGCCAGCAGCTCGGGTCGGGACAATGAGCAGTTCTTC
V gene: TRBV5-4
D gene: -
J gene: TRBJ2-1
clone size: -

CDR3 protein: CASSLHTGTRITINEQFF
CDR3 DNA: TGTGCCAGCAGCCTACACACCGGGACTAGGATTACTATAAATGAGCAGTTCTTC
V gene: TRBV4-2
D gene: TRBD2
J gene: TRBJ2-1
clone size: -

CDR3 protein: CASSRQGNGETQYF
CDR3 DNA: TGTGCCAGCAGTCGACAGGGTAACGGGGAGACCCAGTACTTC
V gene: TRBV6-2/TRBV6-3
D gene: TRBD1
J gene: TRBJ2-5
clone size: -

CDR3 protein: CASRTGQGEQYF
CDR3 DNA: TGTGCCAGCCGGACAGGGCAAGGCGAGCAGTACTTC
V gene: TRBV6-5
D gene: TRBD1
J gene: TRBJ2-7
clone size: -

CDR3 protein: CASRKTGGMDEQFF
CDR3 DNA: TGCGCCAGCCGAAAGACAGGGGGGATGGATGAGCAGTTCTTC
V gene: TRBV5-1
D gene: TRBD1
J gene: TRBJ2-1
clone size: -

CDR3 protein: CASSGGQLEAFF
CDR3 DNA: TGTGCCAGCAGTGGGGGACAGCTTGAAGCTTTCTTT
V gene: TRBV28
D gene: TRBD1
J gene: TRBJ1-1
clone size: -

CDR3 protein: CASSLVTGARNTEAFF
CDR3 DNA: TGTGCCAGCAGCCTCGTCACTGGGGCGAGGAACACTGAAGCTTTCTTT
V gene: TRBV7-9
D gene: -
J gene: TRBJ1-1
clone size: -

CDR3 protein: CASTRDRERGWTVEQFF
CDR3 DNA: TGTGCCAGCACCCGGGACAGGGAACGGGGGTGGACAGTTGAGCAGTTCTTC
V gene: TRBV2
D gene: TRBD1
J gene: TRBJ2-1
clone size: -

CDR3 protein: CSVEDRGQGGYGYTF
CDR3 DNA: TGCAGCGTTGAAGATAGGGGACAGGGGGGCTATGGCTACACCTTC
V gene: TRBV29-1
D gene: TRBD1
J gene: TRBJ1-2
clone size: -

CDR3 protein: CASIATGLRLINYGYTF
CDR3 DNA: TGTGCCAGCATAGCCACCGGCCTACGGTTAATTAACTATGGCTACACCTTC
V gene: TRBV2
D gene: -
J gene: TRBJ1-2
clone size: -

CDR3 protein: CASSLGTSGNTGELFF
CDR3 DNA: TGTGCCAGCTCACTAGGGACTAGCGGTAACACCGGGGAGCTGTTTTTT
V gene: TRBV18
D gene: TRBD2
J gene: TRBJ2-2
clone size: -

CDR3 protein: CSSSRQGSYNEQFF
CDR3 DNA: TGTTCTTCTTCCCGGCAGGGCTCCTACAATGAGCAGTTCTTC
V gene: TRBV5-4
D gene: -
J gene: TRBJ2-1
clone size: -

CDR3 protein: CASSYSSQGLSYEQYF
CDR3 DNA: TGTGCCAGCAGTTACTCATCTCAGGGGCTCTCCTACGAGCAGTACTTC
V gene: TRBV6-2/TRBV6-3
D gene: -
J gene: TRBJ2-7
clone size: -

CDR3 protein: CASRPGTSGAYEQYF
CDR3 DNA: TGTGCCAGCAGGCCCGGGACTAGCGGTGCCTACGAGCAGTACTTC
V gene: TRBV19
D gene: TRBD2
J gene: TRBJ2-7
clone size: -

CDR3 protein: CSGGESLNTEAFF
CDR3 DNA: TGCAGCGGTGGAGAGTCCCTCAACACTGAAGCTTTCTTT
V gene: TRBV29-1
D gene: -
J gene: TRBJ1-1
clone size: -

CDR3 protein: CASSHETGYEQYF
CDR3 DNA: TGCGCCAGCAGCCATGAAACGGGTTACGAGCAGTACTTC
V gene: TRBV4-1
D gene: -
J gene: TRBJ2-7
clone size: once

CDR3 protein: CASSLLTHGRGSYNEQFF
CDR3 DNA: TGTGCCAGCAGCTTACTTACTCACGGGAGAGGGTCCTACAATGAGCAGTTCTTC
V gene: TRBV11-2
D gene: -
J gene: TRBJ2-1
clone size: -

CDR3 protein: CASSGTGNEKLFF
CDR3 DNA: TGTGCCAGCAGCGGGACAGGAAATGAAAAACTGTTTTTT
V gene: TRBV6-5
D gene: TRBD1
J gene: TRBJ1-4
clone size: -

CDR3 protein: CATSRDREYGYTF
CDR3 DNA: TGTGCCACTTCCCGGGACAGAGAATATGGCTACACCTTC
V gene: TRBV6-5
D gene: TRBD1
J gene: TRBJ1-2
clone size: -

CDR3 protein: CASSLARFDDGYTF
CDR3 DNA: TGTGCCAGCAGCTTAGCGCGGTTCGACGATGGCTACACCTTC
V gene: TRBV7-9
D gene: -
J gene: TRBJ1-2
clone size: -

CDR3 protein: CASSLSSGRAYNEQFF
CDR3 DNA: TGTGCCAGCAGCCTTTCTAGCGGGAGAGCCTACAATGAGCAGTTCTTC
V gene: TRBV4-2
D gene: TRBD2
J gene: TRBJ2-1
clone size: once

CDR3 protein: CASSLKRLAGVTGDTQYF
CDR3 DNA: TGTGCCAGCAGCTTAAAAAGACTAGCGGGAGTGACAGGAGATACGCAGTATTTT
V gene: TRBV11-2
D gene: TRBD2
J gene: TRBJ2-3
clone size: -

CDR3 protein: CASSRTSGSLGEQYF
CDR3 DNA: TGTGCCAGCAGCCGGACTAGCGGGAGTCTTGGCGAGCAGTACTTC
V gene: TRBV7-3
D gene: TRBD2
J gene: TRBJ2-7
clone size: -

CDR3 protein: CASNRGNAYNEQFF
CDR3 DNA: TGTGCCAGCAACCGAGGTAACGCCTACAATGAGCAGTTCTTC
V gene: TRBV9
D gene: -
J gene: TRBJ2-1
clone size: -

CDR3 protein: CSVVLNTEAFF
CDR3 DNA: TGCAGCGTTGTCCTAAACACTGAAGCTTTCTTT
V gene: TRBV29-1
D gene: -
J gene: TRBJ1-1
clone size: few

CDR3 protein: CASSQVKVGPNNEQFF
CDR3 DNA: TGCGCCAGCAGCCAAGTTAAAGTGGGGCCAAACAATGAGCAGTTCTTC
V gene: TRBV4-1
D gene: -
J gene: TRBJ2-1
clone size: -